These 20 T cell receptor beta chains came from one sample sequenced in a study of blood T cell repertoires in COVID-19. Here immunoSEQ multiplex PCR was the method, and the copy in TCRdb shows in-frame clones only, minus some. Of almost 200,000 clones in the sample, around four fifths were seen once. Sequenced input: peripheral blood. Receptors were obtained from a man aged 55 to 70 with COVID-19, enrolled during active disease.

This clone has a handful of counts. The chain recombines TRBV7-9 with TRBJ1-2; D is possibly TRBD1 (6 bases). The CDR3 sequence is 14 residues long. CDR1 and CDR2 (germline): SEHNR, FQNEAQ (reference sequence). V lost 5 bases and J lost 4, with 14 bases in between. The CDR3 DNA follows: TGTGCCAGCAGCCTCACTCAGGGGATCTATGGCTACACCTTC. Amino acids: CASSLTQGIYGYTF.

Turning to this clone: The sample has other DNA sequences that encode this CDR3 too. V and J are TRBV7-9 and TRBJ1-1, with 8 bases aligning to TRBD1. Losses at the gene ends were 5 bases for V and 0 bases for J; bases not matched to a gene: 2. The CDR3 runs 14 residues. Germline values: CDR1 SEHNR, CDR2 FQNEAQ (reference sequence). The CDR3 here is CASSPGQVNTEAFF. In DNA, the CDR3 is TGTGCCAGCAGCCCGGGACAGGTGAACACTGAAGCTTTCTTT.

The rearrangement links TRBV3-1 (or the pseudogene TRBV3-2) to TRBJ2-7; D is ambiguous. The germline gives CDR1 LGHDT, CDR2 YNNKEL (reference sequence). V gave up 0 bases and J gave up 4 bases, with 10 bases separating them. The CDR3 totals 14 residues. The CDR3 reads CASSQEYSPYEQYF. CDR3 sequence (DNA): TGTGCCAGCAGCCAAGAATATAGCCCGTACGAGCAGTACTTC.

The chain carries TRBV4-1 and TRBJ2-5, with 7 positions matching TRBD2. The CDR3 runs to 13 residues. Germline CDR1 MGHRA, CDR2 YSYEKL. Trimming at V came to 0 bases and at J to 5 bases, leaving 0 bases not matched to a gene. CDR3 coding DNA: TGCGCCAGCAGCCAAGAGCGGGGGGAGACCCAGTACTTC. Its protein product is CASSQERGETQYF.

The rearrangement uses TRBV27 and TRBJ1-2, with D unresolved. This CDR3 is 12 amino acids long. Looked up from germline, CDR1 is MNHEY and CDR2 is SMNVEV (reference sequence). Trimming left V 2 bases short and J 4 bases short, with 5 bases between. The CDR3 reads CASSLRVYGYTF. For the CDR3, the DNA is TGTGCCAGCAGTTTACGCGTCTATGGCTACACCTTC.

This chain connects TRBV10-2 to TRBJ1-5; D perhaps matches TRBD1 (5 bases). V was cut by 5 bases and J by 7 bases, with 15 bases left in between. CDR3 length: 14 residues. CDR1 WSHSY and CDR2 SAAADI come from the germline V gene. CDR3 residues: CASSRQVGVQPQHF. CDR3 DNA: TGCGCCAGCAGTCGTCAGGTAGGGGTCCAGCCCCAGCATTTT.

The rearrangement links TRBV10-3 to TRBJ1-2, with 7 bases aligning to TRBD1. Germline V CDR1 and CDR2: ENHRY, SYGVKD. V lost 10 bases and J lost 5; bases outside the gene matches: 13. The CDR3 extends over 14 amino acids. DNA for the CDR3: TGTGCCACCGCGAGGGGACAGAGAGATTATGGCTACACCTTC. Translating gives CATARGQRDYGYTF.

This clone occurred once. The chain joins TRBV5-1 to TRBJ2-7, with TRBD1 as a possible D gene (5 bases). V was pared by 0 bases and J by 5 bases, with 9 bases between. CDR3 size: 13 residues. CDR1 is SGHRS, CDR2 YFSETQ, per germline. The CDR3 nucleotides read TGCGCCAGCAGCTTGGGGGGCCTGAACGAGCAGTACTTC. Translation gives CASSLGGLNEQYF. Full variable domain (missing parts from reference TRBV5-1 and TRBJ2-7): KAGVTQTPRYLIKTRGQQVTLSCSPISGHRSVSWYQQTPGQGLQFLFEYFSETQRNKGNFPGRFSGRQFSNSRSEMNVSTLELGDSALYLCASSLGGLNEQYFGPGTRLTVT.

The chain carries TRBV3-1 (or the pseudogene TRBV3-2) and TRBJ1-1, with no clear D. The CDR3 sequence is 14 residues long. Between the trimmed V and J ends, which lost 1 base and 6 bases, there was a span of 12 bases. The V gene's germline CDR1 is LGHDT and CDR2 YNNKEL (reference sequence). CDR3 amino acids: CASSQAEGWPEAFF. The CDR3 DNA is TGTGCCAGCAGCCAAGCCGAGGGATGGCCTGAAGCTTTCTTT.

This rearrangement joins TRBV10-3 to TRBJ1-2; possible D gene TRBD1, 5 bases. CDR1 is ENHRY and CDR2 is SYGVKD in the germline V gene. This CDR3 comprises 13 residues. V lost 6 bases, J lost 3 bases, and 11 bases lay in between. The CDR3, as DNA: TGTGCCATCAGCATACAGGAGTACTATGGCTACACCTTC. This sequence encodes CAISIQEYYGYTF.

The V call is TRBV5-1, the J call TRBJ2-1; TRBD2 agrees at 7 bases. CDR3 length: 14 residues. V dropped 4 bases and J dropped 5; count of bases not matched to a gene: 6. Germline V gene data show CDR1 as SGHRS and CDR2 as YFSETQ. CDR3 nucleotide sequence: TGCGCCAGCAGCCCCCCGGGGAGGGACAATGAGCAGTTCTTC. This translates into CASSPPGRDNEQFF.

The chain links TRBV2 to TRBJ1-5, with 7 bases fitting TRBD1. The CDR3 has 14 amino acids. CDR1 SNHLY and CDR2 FYNNEI come from the germline V gene. The junction had 10 bases not matched to a gene; V was cut back by 7 bases and J by 7 bases. As DNA, the CDR3 is TGTGCCAGCAACGACAGGGTATCGGAGCAGCCCCAGCATTTT. It codes for CASNDRVSEQPQHF.

The genes are TRBV4-3 and TRBJ1-2; 9 bases map to TRBD1. This CDR3 contains 16 residues. V lost 0 bases, J lost 2 bases, and 4 bases stayed unmatched. The V gene's germline CDR1 is LGHNA and CDR2 YSLEER. CDR3 in amino acids: CASSQDGTGPNYGYTF. DNA of the CDR3: TGCGCCAGCAGCCAAGATGGGACAGGGCCAAACTATGGCTACACCTTC.

This clone was observed many times. The V call is TRBV15, the J call TRBJ2-3; D may be TRBD1 (6 bases). The CDR3 is 15 amino acids. Germline V gives CDR1 LNHNV, CDR2 YYDKDF (reference sequence). V lost 0 bases and J lost 4, with 11 bases in between. Here the CDR3 reads CATSRDSGGADTQYF. In DNA, the CDR3 is TGTGCCACCAGCAGAGATTCTGGGGGCGCAGATACGCAGTATTTT.

The J gene is TRBJ2-7, the V gene TRBV3-1 (or the pseudogene TRBV3-2); 13 positions match TRBD2. CDR1 and CDR2 (germline): LGHDT, YNNKEL (reference sequence). After removal of 4 bases from V and 0 bases from J, the junction contained 3 bases not matched to a gene. This CDR3 has 16 amino acids. For the CDR3, the DNA is TGTGCCAGCAGCCGAGGGACTAGCGGGGTCTCCTACGAGCAGTACTTC. Its translation: CASSRGTSGVSYEQYF.

The genes are TRBV3-1 (or the pseudogene TRBV3-2) and TRBJ2-2, with 8 bases lining up with TRBD2. The CDR3 totals 16 residues. Germline loops: CDR1 LGHDT, CDR2 YNNKEL (reference sequence). V was pared by 4 bases and J by 7 bases, with 11 bases of the junction left unmatched. CDR3 residues: CASSPLTGGRFGELFF. The CDR3 DNA follows: TGTGCCAGCAGCCCCCTCACGGGAGGGCGATTCGGGGAGCTGTTTTTT.

The V and J genes are TRBV11-2 and TRBJ1-2; 12 bases are shared with TRBD1. CDR3 length: 14 amino acids. The germline gives CDR1 SGHAT, CDR2 FQNNGV. The trim removed 5 bases at V and 6 bases at J, leaving 4 bases unmatched. CDR3 DNA sequence: TGTGCCAGCAGCACGGGGACAGGGGGCAATGGCTACACCTTC. Its protein is CASSTGTGGNGYTF.

This chain joins TRBV29-1 and TRBJ1-2; 12 nucleotides agree with TRBD1. Germline CDR1 reads SQVTM; CDR2 reads ANQGSEA. V shed 3 bases and J 8 bases; nucleotides not matched to a gene: 10. The length of the CDR3 is 15 residues. As DNA, the CDR3 is TGCAGCGTTGACCGGTCGGGACAGGGGGCTGAAGGCTACACCTTC. This sequence encodes CSVDRSGQGAEGYTF.

The chain has TRBV12-3 or TRBV12-4 and TRBJ1-2; D unresolved. The V end was cut by 6 bases, the J end by 0 bases, with 8 bases between. This CDR3 has 13 amino acids. The chain's CDR3 is CASRIAPNYGYTF. The DNA of the CDR3 is TGTGCCAGCAGAATAGCCCCTAACTATGGCTACACCTTC.

This chain connects TRBV5-1 to TRBJ1-1; D might be TRBD1 (5 bases). This CDR3 contains 14 residues. Trimming removed 3 bases from V and 5 bases from J, with 14 bases in between. Germline V gives CDR1 SGHRS, CDR2 YFSETQ. Here the CDR3 DNA reads TGCGCCAGCAGCTGGGACTCCCGGGGGACTGAAGCTTTCTTT. Residues: CASSWDSRGTEAFF.